The clone carrying this TCR beta chain showed up just once. Its antigen is undetermined. Indicated treatment: 15 to 20 received Ad26.COV2.S at low or high dose, single or two shots; about 5 received placebo; per-sample allocation not given. Day 63 after the first injection of vaccine or placebo was the sampling time. Method: immunoSEQ multiplex PCR; TCRdb's copy keeps in-frame clones and lacks some. The sample comprises around 500,000 clones, approximately 90% of which are singletons, and 1.5% to 2% rests with the top ten. The data were taken from a study of Ad26.COV2.S vaccination and SARS-CoV-2 variants. Study-level results: Spike-specific TCR breadth was greater in vaccine than placebo recipients. Spike-specific responses of CD8+ and CD4+ T cells were reported to display substantial breadth after vaccination.

The sequencing used peripheral blood, collected in a trial of Ad26.COV2.S vaccine versus placebo. The sequence was obtained from a person between 18 and 65 years old who received the Ad26.COV2.S COVID-19 vaccine or a placebo.

This CDR3 is CAEGENTGELFF. The CDR3 bases are TGCGCGGAGGGAGAGAACACCGGGGAGCTGTTTTTT. The chain combines TRBV29-1 with TRBJ2-2, with D tentatively TRBD2 (6 bases). This CDR3 contains 12 residues. The germline V gene encodes CDR1 SQVTM and CDR2 ANQGSEA.